A selection of T cell receptor beta chains follows, all from one sample in a study of cytomegalovirus exposure and HLA in healthy donors. The table came from immunoSEQ multiplex PCR; TCRdb's copy has only in-frame clones and leaves some out. The sample contains more than 90,000 clones, 81% of which appear only once. Sequencing used PBMCs. These receptors came from a woman between 70 and 85 years old in good health and CMV-seropositive. Both conserved end residues are part of each CDR3. D genes are given only for firm matches. Rows may omit the clone size; those that give it use once, few, many or a size class.

abundance,j_gene,d_gene,v_gene,CDR3nt,CDR3aa
-,TRBJ1-4,-,TRBV2,TGTGCCATCGGAAGGGGGAGTGCGCAGGGCAATGAAAAACTGTTTTTT,CAIGRGSAQGNEKLFF
-,TRBJ2-1,-,TRBV4-1,TGCGCCAGCAGCCAGGCCGGGAGTAGGTCCAATGAGCAGTTCTTC,CASSQAGSRSNEQFF
-,TRBJ2-2,TRBD2,TRBV7-8,TGTGCCAGCAGCCAACGCCTAGCGGGAGTCACCGGGGAGCTGTTTTTT,CASSQRLAGVTGELFF
-,TRBJ2-7,TRBD2,TRBV18,TGTGCCAGCTCACTAACCTGGTCTAGCGGGGAACCCTACGAGCAGTACTTC,CASSLTWSSGEPYEQYF
-,TRBJ2-1,TRBD2,TRBV5-1,TGCGCCAGCAGCTTACGGACTAGCGGGAGGGTCTACAATGAGCAGTTCTTC,CASSLRTSGRVYNEQFF
-,TRBJ2-4,TRBD2,TRBV5-1,TGCGCCAGCAGCGGGGAGGCAGCGGGAGGTAATCAGTACTTC,CASSGEAAGGNQYF
-,TRBJ2-5,TRBD1,TRBV27,TGTGCCAGCAGTTTCCTCAGGGGGGAGACCCAGTACTTC,CASSFLRGETQYF
-,TRBJ2-1,TRBD2,TRBV18,TGTGCCAGCTCACCCCGGACTAGCGGGAGCTACAATGAGCAGTTCTTC,CASSPRTSGSYNEQFF
-,TRBJ2-3,TRBD2,TRBV14,TGTGCCAGCAGCCCCATCCCAAAGACTAGCGGGAGTGGAAAAGATACGCAGTATTTT,CASSPIPKTSGSGKDTQYF
-,TRBJ2-7,-,TRBV28,TGTGCCAGCAGTTTTCAGGGACTTGGAACCTACGAGCAGTACTTC,CASSFQGLGTYEQYF
-,TRBJ2-7,TRBD1,TRBV4-3,TGCGCCAGCAGCCATGATCCCCGGACAGGCGGCCACGAGCAGTACTTC,CASSHDPRTGGHEQYF
few,TRBJ2-7,-,TRBV7-3,TGTGCCAGCAGCTTAACTGAGCTCAACGAGCAGTACTTC,CASSLTELNEQYF
-,TRBJ2-7,-,TRBV28,TGTGCCAGCACCACCGGCGGCAGCCCTGCGGAGCAGTACTTC,CASTTGGSPAEQYF
-,TRBJ1-5,TRBD1,TRBV30,TGTGCCTGGAGCAACAACAGGGGGAGAGGTCAGCCCCAGCATTTT,CAWSNNRGRGQPQHF
-,TRBJ1-1,-,TRBV7-2,TGTGCCAGCAGCCCTGTCGGAGGGTTGAGCACTGAAGCTTTCTTT,CASSPVGGLSTEAFF
-,TRBJ2-1,TRBD2,TRBV5-5,TGTGCCAGCAGCTTGACCCGACTAGCGGACTACAATGAGCAGTTCTTC,CASSLTRLADYNEQFF
-,TRBJ1-3,-,TRBV5-4,TGTGCCAGCAGCCCAGGGTGGGGAAACACCATATATTTT,CASSPGWGNTIYF
-,TRBJ2-3,TRBD2,TRBV4-3,TGCGCCAGCAGCCAAACTAGCGGCGGGGGGGATACGCAGTATTTT,CASSQTSGGGDTQYF
once,TRBJ1-4,-,TRBV9,TGTGCCAGCAGCGTAGACAGGGTCGGTGAAAAACTGTTTTTT,CASSVDRVGEKLFF
-,TRBJ2-1,-,TRBV11-2,TGTGCCAGCAGTCCCTTCGGGGGGCAGTTCTTC,CASSPFGGQFF
-,TRBJ1-1,-,TRBV4-2,TGTGCCAGCAGCCAAGATCAGGCAGGGGCGGCTGAAGCTTTCTTT,CASSQDQAGAAEAFF
-,TRBJ2-3,-,TRBV6-6,TGTGCCAGCAGTTACACCGGTAGCGGCACAGATACGCAGTATTTT,CASSYTGSGTDTQYF
-,TRBJ2-7,-,TRBV7-3,TGTGCCAGCAGCTTAATCCCCGGACAGACCTACGAGCAGTACTTC,CASSLIPGQTYEQYF
-,TRBJ2-7,-,TRBV5-4,TGTGCCAGCAGCCAGGGTTTGAGAGAGCAGTACTTC,CASSQGLREQYF
few,TRBJ1-1,-,TRBV6-5,TGTGCCAGCAGTCACGGACAGTTGAACACTGAAGCTTTCTTT,CASSHGQLNTEAFF
-,TRBJ2-7,-,TRBV29-1,TGCAGCGTTATTGAGACGGGGAGCTCCTACGAGCAGTACTTC,CSVIETGSSYEQYF
-,TRBJ2-1,TRBD2,TRBV9,TGTGCCAGCAGCTCCTCCCCGGGACTAGTTAATGAGCAGTTCTTC,CASSSSPGLVNEQFF
-,TRBJ1-3,-,TRBV6-1,TGTGCCAGCAGTGAAGGGAGGGGCCTCGCTGGAAACACCATATATTTT,CASSEGRGLAGNTIYF
-,TRBJ2-7,TRBD1,TRBV9,TGTGCCAGCAGCGTAGAGGGACAGTCCTACGAGCAGTACTTC,CASSVEGQSYEQYF
-,TRBJ1-4,-,TRBV5-1,TGCGCCAGCAGAAACCCCCGGGAAAAACTGTTTTTT,CASRNPREKLFF
-,TRBJ1-4,TRBD1,TRBV27,TGTGCCAGCAGTTTACAGGGGGCCATAACTAATGAAAAACTGTTTTTT,CASSLQGAITNEKLFF
-,TRBJ2-5,TRBD1,TRBV2,TGTGCCAGCAGGGGGGGGACAGGGGATCAAGAGACCCAGTACTTC,CASRGGTGDQETQYF
-,TRBJ1-1,TRBD1,TRBV29-1,TGCAGCGTGCTTAGGGGGACAGGGAGTGAAGCTTTCTTT,CSVLRGTGSEAFF
-,TRBJ2-7,-,TRBV7-9,TGTTCCAGCAGCTCCCCCTTCTACGAGCAGTACTTC,CSSSSPFYEQYF
-,TRBJ2-7,TRBD2,TRBV5-6,TGTGCCAGCAGCCAGGGACTAGCGGGAGGGCCCGACGAGCAGTACTTC,CASSQGLAGGPDEQYF
-,TRBJ2-7,TRBD2,TRBV7-2,TGTGCCAGCAGCTCATCAGCGGGAGGGTACTACGAGCAGTACTTC,CASSSSAGGYYEQYF
-,TRBJ2-7,-,TRBV30,TGTGCCTGGAGTAGGACAGCCCCCTACGAGCAGTACTTC,CAWSRTAPYEQYF
-,TRBJ2-1,TRBD2,TRBV7-2,TGTGCCAGCAGCTTAGTTACTAGCGGGAGATCCTTGTACAATGAGCAGTTCTTC,CASSLVTSGRSLYNEQFF
-,TRBJ1-6,-,TRBV2,TGTGCCAGCAGTGAGGTCGTAGATTCACCCCTCCACTTT,CASSEVVDSPLHF
-,TRBJ2-6,-,TRBV19,TGTGCCTCCAGGGTCTCTGGGGCCAACGTCCTGACTTTC,CASRVSGANVLTF
few,TRBJ2-2,-,TRBV11-2,TGTGCCAGCAGCTTAGGGGCGGGCCAGAGGACCGGGGAGCTGTTTTTT,CASSLGAGQRTGELFF
-,TRBJ2-1,-,TRBV10-1,TGCGCCAGCAGTGAGTCCGAAGCAAGCTCCTACAATGAGCAGTTCTTC,CASSESEASSYNEQFF
-,TRBJ2-1,TRBD2,TRBV19,TGTGCCAGTAGTGTCGCCGGGAGGGCCCCCTACAATGAGCAGTTCTTC,CASSVAGRAPYNEQFF
-,TRBJ2-2,-,TRBV14,TGTGCCAGCAGCCAACCGGGACAAGCGAACACCGGGGAGCTGTTTTTT,CASSQPGQANTGELFF
-,TRBJ1-6,-,TRBV11-3,TGTGCCAGCAGCCAGACAGAGCGGGATTCACCCCTCCACTTT,CASSQTERDSPLHF
-,TRBJ2-3,TRBD2,TRBV7-2,TGTGCCAGCAGCTCGGGGGGCGCTAGCGGGGGCCTCACAGATACGCAGTATTTT,CASSSGGASGGLTDTQYF
-,TRBJ2-5,-,TRBV28,TGTGCCAGCAGTTCCTTACGGGAGACCCAGTACTTC,CASSSLRETQYF
-,TRBJ1-5,-,TRBV19,TGTGCCAGTAGTAGCCCGACAGCAGTACATAGCAATCAGCCCCAGCATTTT,CASSSPTAVHSNQPQHF
-,TRBJ2-2,-,TRBV7-3,TGTGCCAGCAGCTTCGAACTAAACACCGGGGAGCTGTTTTTT,CASSFELNTGELFF
-,TRBJ2-7,-,TRBV7-2,TGTGCCAGCAGCTTAGACCGGGGGTACGGCTACGAGCAGTACTTC,CASSLDRGYGYEQYF
-,TRBJ1-5,-,TRBV6-6,TGTGCCAGCAGTTACTCGAGAGGGTTGCAGCCCCAGCATTTT,CASSYSRGLQPQHF
-,TRBJ1-5,-,TRBV5-6,TGTGCCAGCAGCGAGCAGGGAGGGCGAAGTCAGCCCCAGCATTTT,CASSEQGGRSQPQHF
once,TRBJ2-7,-,TRBV5-1,TGCGCCAGCAGCTTGCAGGGCGGCGAGCAGTACTTC,CASSLQGGEQYF
-,TRBJ2-7,TRBD2,TRBV19,TGTGCCAGTAGTAATAGCGGGAGAACCTACGAGCAGTACTTC,CASSNSGRTYEQYF
few,TRBJ1-5,TRBD1,TRBV4-1,TGCGCCAGCAGCCGCCAACAGGGGAGCAATCAGCCCCAGCATTTT,CASSRQQGSNQPQHF